This note documents a single TCR beta chain sequence. As yet, its antigen is unknown. Around 0.55 micrograms of biopsy DNA per sample underwent TCRB immunosequencing. Sequenced by immunoSEQ multiplex PCR; TCRdb stores in-frame clones only, minus some. The sample shows more than 25,000 clones, about 80% of them seen only once. The data are from a study of T cell repertoires in ileal Crohn's disease. Study results and limitations: All patients with clonality above 26.8% had endoscopic recurrence. Active smokers at surgery had more clonal expansions than non-smokers.

The CDR3 has 16 residues. V lost 5 bases, J lost 0 bases, and 5 bases stayed unmatched. Germline V gives CDR1 SNHLY, CDR2 FYNNEI. Included were adult ileal or ileocolonic Crohn's patients indicated for ileocolonic resection. Material for sequencing was ileal tissue. The chain recombines TRBV2 with TRBJ1-4; TRBD1 matches 8 bases. The TCR comes from an adult with Crohn's disease. CDR3 protein: CASSSDRVATNEKLFF. CDR3 DNA: TGTGCCAGCAGTTCGGACAGGGTCGCAACTAATGAAAAACTGTTTTTT. The full variable domain, its missing parts supplied by reference TRBV2 and TRBJ1-4, is EPEVTQTPSHQVTQMGQEVILRCVPISNHLYFYWYRQILGQKVEFLVSFYNNEISEKSEIFDDQFSVERPDGSNFTLKIRSTKLEDSAMYFCASSSDRVATNEKLFFGSGTQLSVL.